A selection of T cell receptor beta chains follows, all from one sample in a study of blood T cell repertoires in COVID-19. TCRdb's copy holds only in-frame clones and misses some; the assay was immunoSEQ multiplex PCR. The sample has 200,000 or so clones, over 70% seen once. The specimen sequenced was PBMCs or T cells enriched from blood (not recorded which). Source of these receptors: a woman aged 25 to 45 who had been exposed to COVID-19. The CDR3 runs from the conserved cysteine through the conserved F or W. Fields, in order: D gene, V gene, CDR3 length, J gene, CDR3 DNA, CDR3 protein. A D gene is named only where the DNA matches it firmly.

.	TRBV10-3	14	TRBJ2-2	TGTGCCACCAGCCCGGACAGTGAGGCCGGGGAGCTGTTTTTT	CATSPDSEAGELFF
.	TRBV29-1	12	TRBJ1-2	TGCAGCGTTGAAGATCCCAGGGCGGGCTACACCTTC	CSVEDPRAGYTF
TRBD1	TRBV5-6	15	TRBJ1-4	TGTGCCAGCAGCTTACAGGGGGTAACTAATGAAAAACTGTTTTTT	CASSLQGVTNEKLFF
.	TRBV4-1	14	TRBJ1-2	TGCGCCAGCAGCCAAGAAGGGGTGTACTATGGCTACACCTTC	CASSQEGVYYGYTF
TRBD2	TRBV7-2	14	TRBJ2-1	TGTGCCAGCAGGCGTAGCGGGAGTGGGAATGAGCAGTTCTTC	CASRRSGSGNEQFF
.	TRBV2	12	TRBJ2-3	TGTGCCAGCAGTGAACTAACAGATACGCAGTATTTT	CASSELTDTQYF
.	TRBV27	15	TRBJ1-2	TGTGCCAGCAGTTTTCGGAGCGCGGATTCGTACGGCTACACCTTC	CASSFRSADSYGYTF
TRBD2	TRBV29-1	14	TRBJ2-1	TGCAGCTTGGGTCTTAGGGGCGGGAGTAGTGAGCAGTTCTTC	CSLGLRGGSSEQFF
TRBD1	TRBV5-1	14	TRBJ2-7	TGCGCCAGCAGCTTGGGACAGGGGGCCTACGAGCAGTACTTC	CASSLGQGAYEQYF
.	TRBV7-9	15	TRBJ1-1	TGTGCCAGCAGCTTAATTTGGGAGGTGAACACTGAAGCTTTCTTT	CASSLIWEVNTEAFF
TRBD2	TRBV3-1/TRBV3-2	15	TRBJ2-1	TGTGCCAGCAGTCAGATAGCGGGAACCTACAATGAGCAGTTCTTC	CASSQIAGTYNEQFF
TRBD2	TRBV18	15	TRBJ2-3	TGTGCCAGCTCCCCTCCGGGACTAGTGTCAAATACGCAGTATTTT	CASSPPGLVSNTQYF
.	TRBV7-9	15	TRBJ1-1	TGTGCCAGCAGCTTAGGGGGCGGAATGAACACTGAAGCTTTCTTT	CASSLGGGMNTEAFF
TRBD1	TRBV6-5	13	TRBJ1-2	TGTGCCAGCAGTATGGGACAGATCTATGGCTACACCTTC	CASSMGQIYGYTF
TRBD2	TRBV7-3	16	TRBJ2-1	TGTGCCAGCAGCTTAAGGGCGGGAGGGCGATACAATGAGCAGTTCTTC	CASSLRAGGRYNEQFF
TRBD2	TRBV7-8	14	TRBJ2-1	TGTGCCAGCAGCTTAGTTGATAGCGGGAATGAGCAGTTCTTC	CASSLVDSGNEQFF